The 9 T cell receptor beta chains presented below share a single source sample, sequenced in a study of cytomegalovirus exposure and HLA in healthy donors. Here immunoSEQ multiplex PCR was the method, and the copy in TCRdb shows in-frame clones only, minus some. This table holds about 180,000 clones, approximately 86% found once. The specimen sequenced was PBMCs. These receptors all stem from a man younger than 30 in good health and CMV-seropositive.

The rearrangement joins TRBV4-3 to TRBJ1-4, with 8 bases lining up with TRBD1. The CDR3 sequence is 16 residues long. The V segment lost 0 bases and the J segment 8 bases; nucleotides outside the gene matches: 8. Looked up from germline, CDR1 is LGHNA and CDR2 is YSLEER. The CDR3 here is CASSQDGGRGREKLFF. The CDR3 DNA sequence: TGCGCCAGCAGCCAAGATGGGGGCAGGGGGCGAGAAAAACTGTTTTTT.

The chain carries TRBV5-1 and TRBJ2-7, with a tentative D call TRBD2 (6 bases). In germline, CDR1 is SGHRS, CDR2 YFSETQ. V gave up 4 bases and J gave up 9 bases, with 26 bases separating them. This CDR3 region has 16 residues. CDR3 nucleotide sequence: TGCGCCAGCAGCCCTACGGGTGCGGGGACCCTTACGAGGCAGTACTTC. Its translation: CASSPTGAGTLTRQYF.

J is TRBJ2-1 and V is TRBV6-5; 7 bases match TRBD2. The CDR3 spans 15 residues. V dropped 7 bases and J dropped 7; count of bases not matched to a gene: 13. CDR1 and CDR2 (germline): MNHEY, SVGAGI. The DNA of the CDR3 is TGTGCCAGCACCAACACAGCGGGAACGGTTAATGAGCAGTTCTTC. Translating it yields CASTNTAGTVNEQFF.

The chain couples TRBV27 to TRBJ1-4, with 7 bases matching TRBD1. Germline CDR1 and CDR2: MNHEY and SMNVEV (reference sequence). J was trimmed by 0 bases and V by 4 bases; bases with no gene match: 8. The CDR3 spans 17 residues. CDR3 DNA sequence: TGTGCCAGCAGTTCGGGAGGGGGCCCCTCAACTAATGAAAAACTGTTTTTT. This translates into CASSSGGGPSTNEKLFF.

The chain joins TRBV21-1 to TRBJ2-7; the D call TRBD1 from the table was never checked on the DNA. TRBV21-1 is marked as a pseudogene. CDR3 length: 12 residues. The CDR3 nucleotides are TGTGCCAGCGGTGGACAGGCCTACGAGCAGTACTTC. This gives the protein CASGGQAYEQYF.

The V and J genes are TRBV5-1 and TRBJ1-1; TRBD1 agrees at 9 bases. The CDR3 sequence is 15 residues long. Losses at the gene ends were 4 bases for V and 4 bases for J; bases not matched to a gene: 8. Germline V lookup: CDR1 SGHRS, CDR2 YFSETQ. Here the CDR3 DNA reads TGCGCCAGCAGCGCACAGGGGGCGCGGGTCACTGAAGCTTTCTTT. Translating gives CASSAQGARVTEAFF.

The J gene is TRBJ1-1, the V gene TRBV4-1; TRBD1 might be the D (5 bases). Trimming left V 0 bases short and J 1 base short, with 24 bases between. The CDR3 sequence is 20 residues long. The germline gives CDR1 MGHRA, CDR2 YSYEKL. This chain's CDR3 is CASSQDRIGQGILGNTEAFF. CDR3 coding DNA: TGCGCCAGCAGCCAAGATAGGATCGGGCAGGGAATTCTTGGGAACACTGAAGCTTTCTTT.

The chain is built from TRBV19 and TRBJ1-1; a possible D gene is TRBD1 (5 bases). Per the germline V gene, CDR1 is LNHDA and CDR2 is SQIVND (reference sequence). The V end lost 7 bases, the J end lost 3 bases, and 15 bases lay between the germline ends. The CDR3 covers 14 residues. The CDR3 loop reads CASKGPGWDTEAFF. CDR3 DNA sequence: TGTGCCAGTAAGGGGCCAGGATGGGACACTGAAGCTTTCTTT.

The rearrangement uses TRBV19 and TRBJ2-7, with 7 bases that match TRBD2. CDR1 and CDR2 from the germline V gene are LNHDA and SQIVND (reference sequence). The trim removed 5 bases at V and 0 bases at J, leaving 4 bases unmatched. The length of the CDR3 is 14 residues. CDR3 sequence: CASSYRGSSYEQYF. CDR3 coding DNA: TGTGCCAGTAGTTACCGCGGGAGCTCCTACGAGCAGTACTTC.